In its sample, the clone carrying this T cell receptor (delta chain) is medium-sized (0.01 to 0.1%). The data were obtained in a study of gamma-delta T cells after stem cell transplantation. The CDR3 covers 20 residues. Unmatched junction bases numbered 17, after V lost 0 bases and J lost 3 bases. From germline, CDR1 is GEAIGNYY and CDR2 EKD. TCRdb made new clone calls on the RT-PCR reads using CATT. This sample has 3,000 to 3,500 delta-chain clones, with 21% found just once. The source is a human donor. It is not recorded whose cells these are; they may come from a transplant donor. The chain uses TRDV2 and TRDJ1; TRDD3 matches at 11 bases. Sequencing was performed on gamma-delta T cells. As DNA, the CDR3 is TGTGCCTGTGACACCGTTGCCACGGGGGACTGGGGGATATTCCCCGATAAACTCATCTTT. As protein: CACDTVATGDWGIFPDKLIF.